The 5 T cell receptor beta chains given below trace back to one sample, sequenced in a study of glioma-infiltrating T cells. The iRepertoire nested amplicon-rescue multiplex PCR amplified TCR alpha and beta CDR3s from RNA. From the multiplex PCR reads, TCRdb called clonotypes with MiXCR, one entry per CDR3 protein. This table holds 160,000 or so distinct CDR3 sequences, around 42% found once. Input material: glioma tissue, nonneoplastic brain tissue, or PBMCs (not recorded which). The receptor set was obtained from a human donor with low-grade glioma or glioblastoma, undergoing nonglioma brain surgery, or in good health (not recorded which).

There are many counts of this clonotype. This CDR3 is CASSQSSNQPQHF. The CDR3 DNA follows: TGCGCCAGCAGCCAATCCAGCAATCAGCCCCAGCATTTT. The genes are TRBV4-1 and TRBJ1-5; D is ambiguous. V was cut by 2 bases and J by 1 base, with 3 bases left in between. This CDR3 is 13 amino acids long. CDR1 and CDR2 from the germline V gene are MGHRA and YSYEKL.

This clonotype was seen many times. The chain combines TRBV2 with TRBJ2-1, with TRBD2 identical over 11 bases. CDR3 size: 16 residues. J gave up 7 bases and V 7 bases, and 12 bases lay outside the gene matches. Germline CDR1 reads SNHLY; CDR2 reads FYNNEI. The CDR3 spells CASIRGELAGVNEQFF. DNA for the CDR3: TGTGCCAGCATAAGGGGGGAACTAGCGGGAGTTAATGAGCAGTTCTTC.

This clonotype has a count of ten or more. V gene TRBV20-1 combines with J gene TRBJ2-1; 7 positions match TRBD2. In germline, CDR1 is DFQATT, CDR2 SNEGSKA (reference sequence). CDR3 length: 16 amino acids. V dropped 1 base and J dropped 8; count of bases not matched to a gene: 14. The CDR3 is CSARGLPTSEIYEQFF. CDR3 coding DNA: TGCAGTGCTAGAGGTCTCCCCACTAGCGAAATATATGAGCAGTTCTTC.

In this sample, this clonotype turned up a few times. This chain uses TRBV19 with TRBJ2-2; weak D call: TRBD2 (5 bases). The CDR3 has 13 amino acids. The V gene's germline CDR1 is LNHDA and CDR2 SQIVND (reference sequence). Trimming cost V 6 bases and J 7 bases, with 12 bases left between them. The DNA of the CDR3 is TGTGCCAGTAGCTCGAGGGTGGACGGGGAGCTGTTTTTT. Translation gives CASSSRVDGELFF.

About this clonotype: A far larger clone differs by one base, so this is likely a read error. The CDR3 DNA follows: TGTGCCAGCAACGTAGGCAATCAGCCCCAGAATTTT. This sequence encodes CASNVGNQPQNF. The chain links TRBV28 to TRBJ1-5; D is ambiguous. Germline V gene data show CDR1 as MDHEN and CDR2 as SYDVKM. This CDR3 is built from 12 residues.